These 9 T cell receptor beta chains were sequenced from one sample in a study of CD8+ T cells in alopecia areata. Treatment reported: oral pan-JAK inhibitor, 5-10 mg twice daily. It was cDNA, reverse transcribed from extracted RNA, that served as the sequencing template. The assay was immunoSEQ multiplex PCR, and TCRdb's table has in-frame clones only and misses some. Counted here are more than 110,000 clones, less than 70% occurring once; the ten biggest clones make up about 15%. The specimen comprised CD8+ T cells sorted from blood, sampled at week 4, from a patient treated with tofacitinib. All receptors derive from a human donor with alopecia areata.

The rearrangement joins TRBV13 to TRBJ2-7; D perhaps matches TRBD1 (5 bases). The CDR3 spans 15 residues. Trimming cost V 5 bases and J 4 bases, with 18 bases left between them. Germline values: CDR1 PRHDT, CDR2 FYEKMQ (reference sequence). CDR3 residues: CASSPRQRGWYEQYF. The CDR3 nucleotides are TGTGCCAGCAGCCCACGACAGAGAGGTTGGTACGAGCAGTACTTC.

This clone was seen only a few times. The chain combines TRBV21-1 with TRBJ2-7; TRBD1, the table's D call, lacks a check against the DNA. TRBV21-1 is termed a pseudogene. The CDR3 spans 14 residues. The chain's CDR3 is CASSNLQGPYEQYF. CDR3 bases: TGTGCCAGCAGCAACCTCCAGGGCCCCTACGAGCAGTACTTC.

J is TRBJ1-1 and V is TRBV29-1; unclear D gene. This CDR3 spans 13 amino acids. Germline lookup yields CDR1 SQVTM and CDR2 ANQGSEA. V was pared by 6 bases and J by 0 bases, with 11 bases between. CDR3 in amino acids: CSVLTNMNTEAFF. CDR3 bases: TGCAGCGTGCTGACGAACATGAACACTGAAGCTTTCTTT.

The sample holds a few counts of this clone. The rearrangement uses TRBV29-1 and TRBJ2-5; 11 bases fit TRBD2. V lost 6 bases to trimming and J lost 5 bases; unmatched junction nucleotides: 20. This CDR3 has 18 residues. Germline loops: CDR1 SQVTM, CDR2 ANQGSEA. The CDR3 nucleotides are TGCAGCGTCGACCGGGATCCCGGGACTAGCGGATTCGGGGAGACCCAGTACTTC. Translated: CSVDRDPGTSGFGETQYF.

This chain links TRBV29-1 with TRBJ1-2, with D possibly TRBD1 on 5 matching bases. Germline CDR1 is SQVTM and CDR2 is ANQGSEA. The CDR3 runs 18 residues. With 3 bases removed from V and 4 bases from J, the gap between germline ends came to 27 bases. The CDR3 DNA follows: TGCAGCGTTGATCTACAGGACCAAATTGTAGGAGCGTTCTATGGCTACACCTTC. It yields the protein CSVDLQDQIVGAFYGYTF.

The rearrangement uses TRBV6-5 and TRBJ1-3; the D gene is possibly TRBD1 (6 bases). The V gene's germline CDR1 is MNHEY and CDR2 SVGAGI. CDR3 length equals 13 residues. Trimming left V 2 bases short and J 7 bases short, with 9 bases between. CDR3 amino acids: CASSYMGANTIYF. CDR3 nucleotides: TGTGCCAGCAGTTACATGGGGGCGAACACCATATATTTT.

The table lists this clone with a few counts. This chain uses TRBV4-1 with TRBJ2-5, with a tentative D call TRBD2 (5 bases). The V end lost 0 bases, the J end lost 5 bases, and 19 bases lay between the germline ends. The CDR3 has 17 residues. CDR1 MGHRA and CDR2 YSYEKL come from the germline V gene. The CDR3 spells CASSQDLRPSGGETQYF. In DNA, the CDR3 is TGCGCCAGCAGCCAAGATTTAAGACCATCCGGCGGGGAGACCCAGTACTTC.

The CDR3 nucleotides are TGCGCCAGCAGCCCCCGTGGAGGAGGCAATCAGCCCCAGCATTTT. It specifies CASSPRGGGNQPQHF. The chain has TRBV4-3 and TRBJ1-5; D uncertain. Germline CDR1 and CDR2: LGHNA and YSLEER. This CDR3 contains 15 residues. Trimming pared 4 bases from V and 2 bases from J, leaving 12 bases between.

The J gene is TRBJ2-6, the V gene TRBV9; D remains unclear. This CDR3 spans 17 amino acids. The germline gives CDR1 SGDLS, CDR2 YYNGEE. The V end was cut by 1 base, the J end by 0 bases, with 11 bases between. The CDR3 here is CASSVFRSPSGANVLTF. The CDR3 region has the DNA TGTGCCAGCAGCGTATTCAGGTCTCCCTCTGGGGCCAACGTCCTGACTTTC.